The TCR beta chain under discussion was sequenced for a study of cytomegalovirus exposure and HLA in healthy donors. Germline CDR1 is PRHDT and CDR2 is FYEKMQ (reference sequence). V dropped 4 bases and J dropped 4; count of bases not matched to a gene: 9. The CDR3 is made up of 17 amino acids. With 60 Vbeta and 13 Jbeta primers, the PCR was carried out. Sequencing was performed with immunoSEQ multiplex PCR; in TCRdb, only in-frame clones are kept and a portion is missing. Counted here are roughly 140,000 clones, around 79% occurring once; the ten biggest clones make up approximately 5.7%. Worth noting for this clone: The antigen remains undetermined.

General study findings and limits: There was a cluster of highly shared sequence variants that was likely a sequencing artifact.

The TCR was taken from a man aged 30-40 years in good health and CMV-seropositive. The J gene is TRBJ2-2, the V gene TRBV13, with TRBD1 identical over 10 bases. Sample: PBMCs. The CDR3 coding sequence is TGTGCCAGCAGCTCTTCTGGGGGGACAGGGGCCACCGGGGAGCTGTTTTTT. Translating gives CASSSSGGTGATGELFF.